The clone carrying this TCR beta chain has more than one count but fewer than ten. TCRdb re-analysed the 5' RACE reads in MiXCR, keeping a single row per CDR3 protein. This table holds just over 400,000 distinct CDR3 sequences, about 22% found once. The record originates from a study of T-cell memory formation after mild COVID-19. The V end was cut by 3 bases, the J end by 5 bases, with 19 bases between. The CDR3 sequence is 15 residues long. CDR1 and CDR2 from the germline V gene are DFQATT and SNEGSKA (reference sequence). This TCR was sampled from an adult woman who had mild COVID-19 (a few samples of this study predate the infection). Cell type and time point are not known. Sequenced sample: PBMCs or a T cell subset sorted from them (not recorded which). V usage is TRBV20-1 and J usage is TRBJ2-5; D remains unclear. CDR3 coding DNA: TGCAGTGCTAGGTTCGGGTTGGGCGGTGAGGAGACCCAGTACTTC. Its protein product is CSARFGLGGEETQYF.